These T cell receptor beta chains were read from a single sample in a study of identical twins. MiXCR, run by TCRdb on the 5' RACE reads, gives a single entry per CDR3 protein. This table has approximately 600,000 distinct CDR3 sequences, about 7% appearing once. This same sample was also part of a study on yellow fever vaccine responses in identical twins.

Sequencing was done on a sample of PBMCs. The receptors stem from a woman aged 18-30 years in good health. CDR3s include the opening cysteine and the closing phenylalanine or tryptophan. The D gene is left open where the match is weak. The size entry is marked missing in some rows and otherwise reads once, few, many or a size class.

CDR3nt: TGTGCCAGCAGCTTAGCGTGGAGCGGGGTGGCGGAGCAGTTCTTC
CDR3aa: CASSLAWSGVAEQFF
v_gene: TRBV11-2
d_gene: TRBD2
abundance: .
j_gene: TRBJ2-1

CDR3nt: TGTGCCAGCAGCATACAGGACAATGAGCAGTTCTTC
CDR3aa: CASSIQDNEQFF
v_gene: TRBV7-8
d_gene: .
abundance: few
j_gene: TRBJ2-1

CDR3nt: TGTGCCAGCAGCCCAATCCCACCCGGGAGCTACGAGCAGTACTTC
CDR3aa: CASSPIPPGSYEQYF
v_gene: TRBV14
d_gene: .
abundance: .
j_gene: TRBJ2-7

CDR3nt: TGTGCCACCCACCCGGGGGGGAGTAATGAGCAGTTCTTC
CDR3aa: CATHPGGSNEQFF
v_gene: TRBV28
d_gene: TRBD2
abundance: few
j_gene: TRBJ2-1

CDR3nt: TGTGCCAGCAGCCGACACAGACGCCTCAATTCACCCCTCCACTTT
CDR3aa: CASSRHRRLNSPLHF
v_gene: TRBV3-1
d_gene: .
abundance: few
j_gene: TRBJ1-6

CDR3nt: TGTGCCATCAGTGAAAGACAGGGCTATCATGGCTACACCTTC
CDR3aa: CAISERQGYHGYTF
v_gene: TRBV10-3
d_gene: TRBD1
abundance: .
j_gene: TRBJ1-2

CDR3nt: TGCGCCAGCAGCCAAGATTCCGGGATCCCCGGGGAGCTGTTTTTT
CDR3aa: CASSQDSGIPGELFF
v_gene: TRBV4-1
d_gene: .
abundance: many
j_gene: TRBJ2-2

CDR3nt: TGTGCCAGCAGTAAACAGGGATTTACTGAAGCTTTCTTT
CDR3aa: CASSKQGFTEAFF
v_gene: TRBV12-3/TRBV12-4
d_gene: .
abundance: many
j_gene: TRBJ1-1

CDR3nt: TGCGCCAGCAGCCAAGATCCATACAATGAGCAGTTCTTC
CDR3aa: CASSQDPYNEQFF
v_gene: TRBV4-1
d_gene: .
abundance: many
j_gene: TRBJ2-1

CDR3nt: TGCGCCAGCAGCCCTGGGCGTGCCCGCGACAGATCTACGCAGTATTTT
CDR3aa: CASSPGRARDRSTQYF
v_gene: TRBV4-1
d_gene: .
abundance: few
j_gene: TRBJ2-3

CDR3nt: TGTGCCAGCGGGACAGCATACTCTGGGGCCAACGTCCTGACTTTC
CDR3aa: CASGTAYSGANVLTF
v_gene: TRBV28
d_gene: TRBD1
abundance: few
j_gene: TRBJ2-6

CDR3nt: TGCGCCAGCAGCCACCGGGACAGGGGACAAGAGACCCAGTACTTC
CDR3aa: CASSHRDRGQETQYF
v_gene: TRBV5-1
d_gene: TRBD1
abundance: .
j_gene: TRBJ2-5

CDR3nt: TGTGCCAGCAGGAAAGCGGGTGTTACCTACAATGAGCAGTTCTTC
CDR3aa: CASRKAGVTYNEQFF
v_gene: TRBV12-3/TRBV12-4
d_gene: .
abundance: .
j_gene: TRBJ2-1

CDR3nt: TGCAGTGGTAGGACAGGGATGGATACGCAGTATTTT
CDR3aa: CSGRTGMDTQYF
v_gene: TRBV20-1
d_gene: TRBD1
abundance: .
j_gene: TRBJ2-3

CDR3nt: TGTGCCAGCAGCTACCGACAGGCCCCGAGCACCGGGGAGCTGTTTTTT
CDR3aa: CASSYRQAPSTGELFF
v_gene: TRBV7-8
d_gene: .
abundance: .
j_gene: TRBJ2-2

CDR3nt: TGCGCCAGCAGCGGAACCGGGACGGAGAACTCCTATAATTCACCCCTCCACTTT
CDR3aa: CASSGTGTENSYNSPLHF
v_gene: TRBV5-1
d_gene: .
abundance: few
j_gene: TRBJ1-6

CDR3nt: TGCAGTGCCGAGATGAACACTGAAGCTTTCTTT
CDR3aa: CSAEMNTEAFF
v_gene: TRBV20-1
d_gene: .
abundance: many
j_gene: TRBJ1-1

CDR3nt: TGCGCCAGTCCCAACCGCTGCCGACAGGGCGGCAATGAGCAGTTCTTC
CDR3aa: CASPNRCRQGGNEQFF
v_gene: TRBV23-1
d_gene: TRBD1
abundance: .
j_gene: TRBJ2-1

CDR3nt: TGCAGTGCTAGCAAAGTAGATACGCAGTATTTT
CDR3aa: CSASKVDTQYF
v_gene: TRBV20-1
d_gene: .
abundance: few
j_gene: TRBJ2-3

CDR3nt: TGTGCCAGCAGCCCTCGGGGGGCGCCTCGGTACAATGAGCAGTTCTTC
CDR3aa: CASSPRGAPRYNEQFF
v_gene: TRBV12-3/TRBV12-4
d_gene: .
abundance: .
j_gene: TRBJ2-1

CDR3nt: TGCAGCGTTTGGGCTAATATCAATGAGCAGTTCTTC
CDR3aa: CSVWANINEQFF
v_gene: TRBV29-1
d_gene: .
abundance: few
j_gene: TRBJ2-1

CDR3nt: TGTGCCACCAGTGATTTGGCTGGGCAGGGGGCGCCCACCGGGGAGCTGTTTTTT
CDR3aa: CATSDLAGQGAPTGELFF
v_gene: TRBV24-1
d_gene: TRBD1
abundance: .
j_gene: TRBJ2-2

CDR3nt: TGTGCCATCAGTGATCCCACAGGTAGCTCCTACAATGAGCAGTTCTTC
CDR3aa: CAISDPTGSSYNEQFF
v_gene: TRBV10-3
d_gene: .
abundance: many
j_gene: TRBJ2-1

CDR3nt: TGCGCCAGCAGCCAAGTCCCTGAGGGGCTGAGCTATGGCTACACCTTC
CDR3aa: CASSQVPEGLSYGYTF
v_gene: TRBV4-1
d_gene: .
abundance: .
j_gene: TRBJ1-2

CDR3nt: TGTGCCAGCAGTTTATACAGGAACGAGCAGTACTTC
CDR3aa: CASSLYRNEQYF
v_gene: TRBV12-3/TRBV12-4
d_gene: .
abundance: few
j_gene: TRBJ2-7

CDR3nt: TGTGCCAGAGGACTCGGGACTAGCCGAGAGACCCAGTACTTC
CDR3aa: CARGLGTSRETQYF
v_gene: TRBV2
d_gene: TRBD2
abundance: many
j_gene: TRBJ2-5

CDR3nt: TGCGCCAGCAGAACGCCAGGGAACACTGAAGCTTTCTTT
CDR3aa: CASRTPGNTEAFF
v_gene: TRBV5-1
d_gene: .
abundance: few
j_gene: TRBJ1-1

CDR3nt: TGCAGCGTCAGGGGGACGGAGGAGCAGTTCTTC
CDR3aa: CSVRGTEEQFF
v_gene: TRBV29-1
d_gene: TRBD1
abundance: .
j_gene: TRBJ2-1

CDR3nt: TGTGCCAGCAGCGTCCCAGGAACGGGAGCCTCCTACAATGAGCAGTTCTTC
CDR3aa: CASSVPGTGASYNEQFF
v_gene: TRBV7-9
d_gene: .
abundance: .
j_gene: TRBJ2-1

CDR3nt: TGTGCCAGCAGTTACTCGGTTAGCGGGTTAGAAAACATTCAGTACTTC
CDR3aa: CASSYSVSGLENIQYF
v_gene: TRBV6-5
d_gene: TRBD2
abundance: many
j_gene: TRBJ2-4

CDR3nt: TGTGCCAGCAGCCAGCCAGCGGGCCCTCGATTTTACAATGAGCAGTTCTTC
CDR3aa: CASSQPAGPRFYNEQFF
v_gene: TRBV11-2
d_gene: .
abundance: few
j_gene: TRBJ2-1

CDR3nt: TGTGCCATCAGGATCATTGGAGATACGCAGTATTTT
CDR3aa: CAIRIIGDTQYF
v_gene: TRBV10-3
d_gene: .
abundance: many
j_gene: TRBJ2-3

CDR3nt: TGTGCCAGCAGCCCGGGACTAGCGTTCTCCTACAATGAGCAGTTCTTC
CDR3aa: CASSPGLAFSYNEQFF
v_gene: TRBV12-3/TRBV12-4
d_gene: TRBD2
abundance: many
j_gene: TRBJ2-1

CDR3nt: TGCAGTGCTAGAGATCCGAGCGGGAGGAGCACAAATGAGCAGTTCTTC
CDR3aa: CSARDPSGRSTNEQFF
v_gene: TRBV20-1
d_gene: TRBD2
abundance: few
j_gene: TRBJ2-1

CDR3nt: TGTGCCAGCAGTTTAGGAGCGGACAATGAGCAGTTCTTC
CDR3aa: CASSLGADNEQFF
v_gene: TRBV12-3/TRBV12-4
d_gene: .
abundance: few
j_gene: TRBJ2-1

CDR3nt: TGTGCCACCAGCAGAGGAACCGAAGATAGCAATCAGCCCCAGCATTTT
CDR3aa: CATSRGTEDSNQPQHF
v_gene: TRBV15
d_gene: .
abundance: many
j_gene: TRBJ1-5

CDR3nt: TGTGCCAGCAGTCGGGAGCCCAAACGAGGTGGCTACACCTTC
CDR3aa: CASSREPKRGGYTF
v_gene: TRBV12-3/TRBV12-4
d_gene: .
abundance: many
j_gene: TRBJ1-2

CDR3nt: TGCTGTGCTAGTCCTCGGGACCCGCCCTACAATGAGCAGTTCTTC
CDR3aa: CCASPRDPPYNEQFF
v_gene: TRBV20-1
d_gene: .
abundance: few
j_gene: TRBJ2-1

CDR3nt: TGCAGTGCTAGAGGGATTCCTAGCGCAGATACGCAGTATTTT
CDR3aa: CSARGIPSADTQYF
v_gene: TRBV20-1
d_gene: .
abundance: few
j_gene: TRBJ2-3

CDR3nt: TGTGCCACCCCGGAGGGGCGCAATCAGCCCCAGCATTTT
CDR3aa: CATPEGRNQPQHF
v_gene: TRBV27
d_gene: .
abundance: few
j_gene: TRBJ1-5

CDR3nt: TGTGCCAGCAGTTTAGGCCGGGGGGGATATGAGACCCAGTACTTC
CDR3aa: CASSLGRGGYETQYF
v_gene: TRBV12-3/TRBV12-4
d_gene: TRBD2
abundance: few
j_gene: TRBJ2-5

CDR3nt: TGCGCCAGCAGCTTGGATGGCGGGAGCACAGATACGCAGTATTTT
CDR3aa: CASSLDGGSTDTQYF
v_gene: TRBV5-1
d_gene: .
abundance: many
j_gene: TRBJ2-3

CDR3nt: TGTGCCAGCAGCTTAGACGCCTTAAGCACAGATACGCAGTATTTT
CDR3aa: CASSLDALSTDTQYF
v_gene: TRBV7-9
d_gene: .
abundance: .
j_gene: TRBJ2-3

CDR3nt: TGTGCCAGCAGCGACAGGGGAAACTATGGCTACACCTTC
CDR3aa: CASSDRGNYGYTF
v_gene: TRBV11-2
d_gene: TRBD1
abundance: .
j_gene: TRBJ1-2

CDR3nt: TGTGCTAGTGGCCCCCTTATAGCGGGGGCCTACGAGCAGTACTTC
CDR3aa: CASGPLIAGAYEQYF
v_gene: TRBV12-5
d_gene: TRBD2
abundance: .
j_gene: TRBJ2-7

CDR3nt: TGTGCCAGCAGTTTGGTACAGAACTATGGCTACACCTTC
CDR3aa: CASSLVQNYGYTF
v_gene: TRBV12-3/TRBV12-4
d_gene: .
abundance: few
j_gene: TRBJ1-2

CDR3nt: TGTGCCAGCAAGTACACGGCTAACTATGGCTACACCTTC
CDR3aa: CASKYTANYGYTF
v_gene: TRBV6-6
d_gene: .
abundance: few
j_gene: TRBJ1-2

CDR3nt: TGTGCCAGCAGGGCGAGGGGGCGCAATGAGCAGTTCTTC
CDR3aa: CASRARGRNEQFF
v_gene: TRBV27
d_gene: TRBD1
abundance: few
j_gene: TRBJ2-1

CDR3nt: TGCAGTGCTAGAGAAGGGACAGCTTTGGGAGATACGCAGTATTTT
CDR3aa: CSAREGTALGDTQYF
v_gene: TRBV20-1
d_gene: TRBD1
abundance: .
j_gene: TRBJ2-3

CDR3nt: TGCGCCAGCAGCCAAGATTGGAGCTCTGGGGCCAACGTCCTGACTTTC
CDR3aa: CASSQDWSSGANVLTF
v_gene: TRBV4-1
d_gene: .
abundance: many
j_gene: TRBJ2-6

CDR3nt: TGTGCCAGCAGTTTTCCATCCTCTGGGGCCAACGTCCTGACTTTC
CDR3aa: CASSFPSSGANVLTF
v_gene: TRBV6-5
d_gene: .
abundance: .
j_gene: TRBJ2-6

CDR3nt: TGTGCCAGCAGCCAAAACGGACAGGCCTTCAATCAGCCCCAGCATTTT
CDR3aa: CASSQNGQAFNQPQHF
v_gene: TRBV3-1
d_gene: TRBD1
abundance: .
j_gene: TRBJ1-5

CDR3nt: TGTGCTACACCAGGTTGTAGATTACACCCCTATGAAAAACTGTTTTTT
CDR3aa: CATPGCRLHPYEKLFF
v_gene: TRBV24-1
d_gene: .
abundance: .
j_gene: TRBJ1-4

CDR3nt: TGCGCCAGCAGCTTTGGAATGGTGTTCTTAGCGGGAGGGCCCTACGAGCAGTACTTC
CDR3aa: CASSFGMVFLAGGPYEQYF
v_gene: TRBV5-1
d_gene: TRBD2
abundance: many
j_gene: TRBJ2-7

CDR3nt: TGTGCCAGCAGGTACAGCTCTGCCGGGGAGCTGTTTTTT
CDR3aa: CASRYSSAGELFF
v_gene: TRBV6-5
d_gene: .
abundance: .
j_gene: TRBJ2-2

CDR3nt: TGTGCCAGCAGTCTAAGACAGACTACAGATACGCAGTATTTT
CDR3aa: CASSLRQTTDTQYF
v_gene: TRBV28
d_gene: .
abundance: many
j_gene: TRBJ2-3

CDR3nt: TGCAGTGTTCCTTGGACCGGGCGGGAAAAACTGTTTTTT
CDR3aa: CSVPWTGREKLFF
v_gene: TRBV20-1
d_gene: .
abundance: few
j_gene: TRBJ1-4

CDR3nt: TGTGCCACCACGGGCTACAATGAGCAGTTCTTC
CDR3aa: CATTGYNEQFF
v_gene: TRBV19
d_gene: .
abundance: many
j_gene: TRBJ2-1